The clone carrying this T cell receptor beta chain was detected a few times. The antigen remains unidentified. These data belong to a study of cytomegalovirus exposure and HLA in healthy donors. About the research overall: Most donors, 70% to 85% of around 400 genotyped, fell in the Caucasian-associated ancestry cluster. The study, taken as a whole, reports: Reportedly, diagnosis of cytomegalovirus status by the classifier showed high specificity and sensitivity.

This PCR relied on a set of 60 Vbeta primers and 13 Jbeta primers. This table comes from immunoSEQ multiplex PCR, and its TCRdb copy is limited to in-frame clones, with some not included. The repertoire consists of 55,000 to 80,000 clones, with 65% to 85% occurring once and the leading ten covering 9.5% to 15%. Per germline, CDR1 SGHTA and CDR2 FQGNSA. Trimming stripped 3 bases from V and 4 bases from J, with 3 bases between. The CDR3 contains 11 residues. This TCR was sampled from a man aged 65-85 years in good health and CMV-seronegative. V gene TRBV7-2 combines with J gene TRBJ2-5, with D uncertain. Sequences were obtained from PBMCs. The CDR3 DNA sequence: TGTGCCAGCAGCTTGGCAGAGACCCAGTACTTC. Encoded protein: CASSLAETQYF.